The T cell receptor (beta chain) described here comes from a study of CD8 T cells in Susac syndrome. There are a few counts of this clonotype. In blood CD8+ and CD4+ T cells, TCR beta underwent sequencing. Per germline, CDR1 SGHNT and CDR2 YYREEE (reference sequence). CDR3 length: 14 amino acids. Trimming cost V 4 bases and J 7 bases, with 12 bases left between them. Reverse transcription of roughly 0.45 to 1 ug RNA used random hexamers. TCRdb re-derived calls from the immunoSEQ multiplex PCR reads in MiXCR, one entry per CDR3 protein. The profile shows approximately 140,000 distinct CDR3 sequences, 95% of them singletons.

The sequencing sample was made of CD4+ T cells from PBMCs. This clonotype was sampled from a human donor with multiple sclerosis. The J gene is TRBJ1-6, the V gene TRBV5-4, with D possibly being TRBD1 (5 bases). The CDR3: CASSPREGNSPLHF. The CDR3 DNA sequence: TGTGCCAGCAGCCCACGGGAGGGGAATTCACCCCTCCACTTT.